This is a list of T cell receptor beta chains from one sample in a study of blood T cell repertoires in COVID-19. Measured with immunoSEQ multiplex PCR; TCRdb has only the in-frame clones, and not every one. Of 70,000 or so clones listed, roughly 79% are singletons. Sequencing used peripheral blood. These receptors were taken from a man aged 70-80 years with acute or convalescent COVID-19. Both conserved end residues are part of each CDR3. The D gene is left open where the match is weak.

D	J	V	length	CDR3
.	TRBJ2-3	TRBV7-2	16	CASSLRVGGSTDTQYF
.	TRBJ1-5	TRBV7-2	16	CASSLGAGLLTQPQHF
TRBD1	TRBJ2-1	TRBV6-4	17	CASSGSGGQGVYNEQFF
TRBD2	TRBJ2-1	TRBV3-1/TRBV3-2	16	CASSQRTRVAYNEQFF
.	TRBJ2-7	TRBV7-9	13	CASSLWTDYEQYF
.	TRBJ1-1	TRBV19	13	CASSRRGVTEAFF
.	TRBJ2-2	TRBV10-2	15	CASSDSASNTGELFF
TRBD1	TRBJ1-2	TRBV6-1	17	CASSDGGQGTSLYGYTF
.	TRBJ2-7	TRBV5-1	12	CASSLRGYEQYF
TRBD1	TRBJ1-2	TRBV19	13	CASRGTGGYGYTF
.	TRBJ2-1	TRBV29-1	12	CSVVVLRNEQFF
.	TRBJ1-2	TRBV5-1	15	CASSHPVETGYGYTF
TRBD2	TRBJ2-5	TRBV5-4	15	CASSFSGSPQETQYF
.	TRBJ1-2	TRBV2	12	CASSGYSYGYTF
TRBD1	TRBJ1-2	TRBV6-5	14	CASTRTGQGDGYTF
TRBD1	TRBJ1-5	TRBV28	15	CASSFGTGWDQPQHF
.	TRBJ1-6	TRBV19	13	CASSITGNSPLHF
.	TRBJ2-5	TRBV5-4	16	CASSSGGTPRLETQYF